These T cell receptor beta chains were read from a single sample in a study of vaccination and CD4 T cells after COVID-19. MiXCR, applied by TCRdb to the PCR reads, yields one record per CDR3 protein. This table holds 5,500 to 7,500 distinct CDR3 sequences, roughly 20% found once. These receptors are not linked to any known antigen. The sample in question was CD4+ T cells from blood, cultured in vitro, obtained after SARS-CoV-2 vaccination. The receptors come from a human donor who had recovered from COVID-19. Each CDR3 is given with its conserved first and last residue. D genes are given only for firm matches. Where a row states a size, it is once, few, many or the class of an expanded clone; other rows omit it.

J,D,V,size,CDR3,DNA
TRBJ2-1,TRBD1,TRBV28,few,CASSLWSDRGLWGEQFF,TGTGCCAGCAGTTTATGGTCGGACAGGGGGCTATGGGGTGAGCAGTTCTTC
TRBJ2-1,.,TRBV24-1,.,CATSDFKDSYNEQFF,TGTGCCACCAGTGATTTTAAGGACTCCTACAATGAGCAGTTCTTC
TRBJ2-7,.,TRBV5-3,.,CARSVLDEQYF,TGTGCCAGAAGCGTATTAGACGAGCAGTACTTC
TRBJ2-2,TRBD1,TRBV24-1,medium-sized,CATSRQGKTGELFF,TGTGCCACCAGCCGACAGGGGAAGACCGGGGAGCTGTTTTTT
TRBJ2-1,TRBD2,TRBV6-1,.,CASSVYLPGLAGGSRYNEQFF,TGTGCCAGCAGTGTCTATTTGCCGGGACTAGCGGGGGGGTCCCGCTACAATGAGCAGTTCTTC
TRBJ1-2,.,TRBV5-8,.,CASSLNLAANYGYTF,TGTGCCAGCAGCTTGAATCTGGCAGCTAACTATGGCTACACCTTC
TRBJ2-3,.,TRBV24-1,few,CATSDFGGPYTDTQYF,TGTGCCACCAGTGATTTTGGGGGGCCCTACACAGATACGCAGTATTTT
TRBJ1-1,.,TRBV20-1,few,CSARAPQPEAFF,TGCAGTGCTAGAGCACCACAGCCTGAAGCTTTCTTT
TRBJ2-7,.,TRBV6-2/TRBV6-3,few,CASSYPGVHEQYF,TGTGCCAGCAGTTACCCCGGAGTCCACGAGCAGTACTTC
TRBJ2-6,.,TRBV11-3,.,CASSLEAVVSGANVLTF,TGTGCCAGCAGCTTAGAGGCCGTCGTCTCTGGGGCCAACGTCCTGACTTTC
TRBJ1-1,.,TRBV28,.,CASSLSISKGEAFF,TGTGCCAGCAGTTTAAGCATATCAAAGGGTGAAGCTTTCTTT
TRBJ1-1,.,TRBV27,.,CASSFRGSNTEAFF,TGTGCCAGCAGTTTTAGGGGGTCGAACACTGAAGCTTTCTTT
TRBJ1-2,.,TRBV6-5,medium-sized,CASSYSPQGGGYTF,TGTGCCAGCAGTTACTCTCCACAGGGCGGTGGCTACACCTTC
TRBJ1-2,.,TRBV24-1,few,CATSDSRVLEDGYTF,TGTGCCACCAGTGACTCCAGGGTTTTGGAGGATGGCTACACCTTC
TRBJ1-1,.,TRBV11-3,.,CASGSPGLVNTEAFF,TGTGCCAGCGGGTCCCCGGGATTGGTGAACACTGAAGCTTTCTTT
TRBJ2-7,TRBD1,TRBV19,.,CASSTPGTGDYEQYF,TGTGCCAGTAGTACCCCCGGGACAGGGGACTACGAGCAGTACTTC
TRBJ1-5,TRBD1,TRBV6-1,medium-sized,CASRSRTGNQPQHF,TGTGCCAGCAGATCTAGGACAGGGAATCAGCCCCAGCATTTT
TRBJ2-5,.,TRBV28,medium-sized,CASSPTSTQQTQYF,TGTGCCAGCAGTCCCACTAGTACTCAGCAGACCCAGTACTTC
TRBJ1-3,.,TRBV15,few,CATSILRDPDSGNTIYF,TGTGCCACCAGCATACTGAGGGATCCTGACTCTGGAAACACCATATATTTT
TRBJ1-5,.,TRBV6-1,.,CASSDQTAYSNQPQHF,TGTGCCAGCAGTGACCAGACGGCCTATAGCAATCAGCCCCAGCATTTT
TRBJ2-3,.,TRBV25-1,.,CASSEQGFRVYF,TGTGCCAGCAGTGAACAGGGCTTTAGGGTGTATTTT
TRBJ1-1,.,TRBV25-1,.,CASSATGNTEAFF,TGTGCCAGCAGTGCTACGGGGAACACTGAAGCTTTCTTT
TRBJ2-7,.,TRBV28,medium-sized,CASSLVWDEQYF,TGTGCCAGCAGTTTAGTTTGGGACGAGCAGTACTTC
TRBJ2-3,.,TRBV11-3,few,CASSLRSTDTQYF,TGTGCCAGCAGCCTACGTAGCACAGATACGCAGTATTTT
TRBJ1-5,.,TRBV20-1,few,CSASGSRERGLGNQPQHF,TGCAGTGCTAGTGGGTCTCGAGAGAGAGGGTTAGGAAATCAGCCCCAGCATTTT
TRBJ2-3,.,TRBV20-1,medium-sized,CSAISGDTQYF,TGCAGTGCTATTTCGGGTGATACGCAGTATTTT
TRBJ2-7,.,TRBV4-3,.,CASSPDRQGGQYF,TGCGCCAGCAGCCCCGACCGACAGGGAGGCCAGTACTTC
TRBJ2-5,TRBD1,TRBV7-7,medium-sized,CASSLAPRTGTETQYF,TGTGCTAGCAGCTTAGCGCCCCGGACAGGTACAGAGACCCAGTACTTC
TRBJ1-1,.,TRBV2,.,CASRIDPLTEAFF,TGTGCCAGCAGAATTGACCCCCTAACTGAAGCTTTCTTT
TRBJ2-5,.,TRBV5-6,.,CASSPRTGPRYF,TGTGCCAGCAGCCCCAGGACGGGCCCGCGGTACTTC
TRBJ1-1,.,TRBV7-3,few,CASSLNPGSTEAFF,TGTGCCAGCAGCTTAAATCCGGGATCCACTGAAGCTTTCTTT